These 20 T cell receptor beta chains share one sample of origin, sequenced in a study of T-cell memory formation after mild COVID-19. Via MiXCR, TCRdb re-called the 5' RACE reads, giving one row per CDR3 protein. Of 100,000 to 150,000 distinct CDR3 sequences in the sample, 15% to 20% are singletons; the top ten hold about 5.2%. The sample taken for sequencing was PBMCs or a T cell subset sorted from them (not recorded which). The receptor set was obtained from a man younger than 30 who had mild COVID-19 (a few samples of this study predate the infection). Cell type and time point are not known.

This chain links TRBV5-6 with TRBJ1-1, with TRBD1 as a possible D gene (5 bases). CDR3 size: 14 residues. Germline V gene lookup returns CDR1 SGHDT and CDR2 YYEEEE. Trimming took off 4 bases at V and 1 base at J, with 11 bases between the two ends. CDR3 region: CASSRGRSNTEAFF. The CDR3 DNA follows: TGTGCCAGCAGCAGGGGACGGTCGAACACTGAAGCTTTCTTT. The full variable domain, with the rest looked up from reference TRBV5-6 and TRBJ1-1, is DAGVTQSPTHLIKTRGQQVTLRCSPKSGHDTVSWYQQALGQGPQFIFQYYEEEERQRGNFPDRFSGHQFPNYSSELNVNALLLGDSALYLCASSRGRSNTEAFFGQGTRLTVV.

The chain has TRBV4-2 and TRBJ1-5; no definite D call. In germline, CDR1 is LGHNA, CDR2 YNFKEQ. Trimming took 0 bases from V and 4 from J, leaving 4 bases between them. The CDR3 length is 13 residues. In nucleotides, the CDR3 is TGTGCCAGCAGCCAAGATCTTAATCAGCCCCAGCATTTT. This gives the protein CASSQDLNQPQHF.

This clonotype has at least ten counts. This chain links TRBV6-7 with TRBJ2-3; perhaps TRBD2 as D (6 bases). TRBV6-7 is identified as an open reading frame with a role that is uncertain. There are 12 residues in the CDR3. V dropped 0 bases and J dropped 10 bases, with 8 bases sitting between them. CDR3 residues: CASSYSGGAQYF. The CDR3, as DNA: TGTGCCAGCAGTTACTCTGGAGGGGCGCAGTATTTT.

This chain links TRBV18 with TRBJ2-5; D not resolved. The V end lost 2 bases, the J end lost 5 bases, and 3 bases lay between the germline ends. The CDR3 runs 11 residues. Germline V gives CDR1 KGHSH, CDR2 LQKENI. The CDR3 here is CASSPTETQYF. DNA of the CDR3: TGTGCCAGCTCACCAACGGAGACCCAGTACTTC.

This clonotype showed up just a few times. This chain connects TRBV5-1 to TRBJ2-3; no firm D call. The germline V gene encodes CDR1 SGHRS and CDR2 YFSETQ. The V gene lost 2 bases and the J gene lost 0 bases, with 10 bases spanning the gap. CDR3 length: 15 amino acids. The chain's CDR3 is CASSFSSTSTDTQYF. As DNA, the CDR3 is TGCGCCAGCAGCTTCAGTTCAACTAGCACAGATACGCAGTATTTT.

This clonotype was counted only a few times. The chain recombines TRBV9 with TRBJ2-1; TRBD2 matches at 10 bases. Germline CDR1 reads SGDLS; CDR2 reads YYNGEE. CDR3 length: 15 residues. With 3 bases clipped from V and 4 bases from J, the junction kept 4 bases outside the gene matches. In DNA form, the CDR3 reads TGTGCCAGCAGCGCTTCTAGCGGGAGTTACAATGAGCAGTTCTTC. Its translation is CASSASSGSYNEQFF.

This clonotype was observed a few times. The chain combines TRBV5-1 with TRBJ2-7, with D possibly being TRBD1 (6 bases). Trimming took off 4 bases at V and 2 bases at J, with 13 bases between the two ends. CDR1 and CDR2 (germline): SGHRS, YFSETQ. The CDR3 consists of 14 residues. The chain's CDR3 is CASSPGAPPYEQYF. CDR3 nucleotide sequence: TGCGCCAGCAGCCCAGGGGCCCCCCCCTACGAGCAGTACTTC. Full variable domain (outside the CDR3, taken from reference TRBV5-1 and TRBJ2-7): KAGVTQTPRYLIKTRGQQVTLSCSPISGHRSVSWYQQTPGQGLQFLFEYFSETQRNKGNFPGRFSGRQFSNSRSEMNVSTLELGDSALYLCASSPGAPPYEQYFGPGTRLTVT.

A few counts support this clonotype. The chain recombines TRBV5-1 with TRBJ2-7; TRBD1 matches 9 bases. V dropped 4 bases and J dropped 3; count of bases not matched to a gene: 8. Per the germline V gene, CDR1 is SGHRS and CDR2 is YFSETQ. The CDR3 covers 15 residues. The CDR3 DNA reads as TGCGCCAGCAGCGGACCGGGACAGGGAAGCTACGAGCAGTACTTC. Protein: CASSGPGQGSYEQYF.

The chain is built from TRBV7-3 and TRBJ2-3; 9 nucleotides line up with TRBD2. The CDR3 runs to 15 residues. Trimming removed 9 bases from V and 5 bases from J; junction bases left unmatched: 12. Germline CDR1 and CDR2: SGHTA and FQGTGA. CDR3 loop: CASTSTAGGGDTQYF. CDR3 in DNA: TGTGCCAGTACTTCCACAGCGGGGGGCGGAGATACGCAGTATTTT.

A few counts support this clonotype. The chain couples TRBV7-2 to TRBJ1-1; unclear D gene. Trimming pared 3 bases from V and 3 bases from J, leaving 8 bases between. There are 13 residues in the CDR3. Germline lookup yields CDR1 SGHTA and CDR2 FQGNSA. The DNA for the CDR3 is TGTGCCAGCAGCTTTCAGTCGGACACTGAAGCTTTCTTT. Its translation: CASSFQSDTEAFF.

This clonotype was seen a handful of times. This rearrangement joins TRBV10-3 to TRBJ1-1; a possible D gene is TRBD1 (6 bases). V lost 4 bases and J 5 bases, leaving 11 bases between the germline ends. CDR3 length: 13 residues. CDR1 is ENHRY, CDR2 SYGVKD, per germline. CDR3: CAISAQGRTEAFF. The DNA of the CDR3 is TGTGCCATCAGTGCCCAGGGGCGAACTGAAGCTTTCTTT.

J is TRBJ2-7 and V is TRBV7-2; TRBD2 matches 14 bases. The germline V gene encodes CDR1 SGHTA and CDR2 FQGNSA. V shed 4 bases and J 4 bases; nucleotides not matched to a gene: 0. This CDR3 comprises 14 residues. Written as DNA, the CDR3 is TGTGCCAGCAGCTGGACTAGCGGGGGGTACGAGCAGTACTTC. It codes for CASSWTSGGYEQYF.

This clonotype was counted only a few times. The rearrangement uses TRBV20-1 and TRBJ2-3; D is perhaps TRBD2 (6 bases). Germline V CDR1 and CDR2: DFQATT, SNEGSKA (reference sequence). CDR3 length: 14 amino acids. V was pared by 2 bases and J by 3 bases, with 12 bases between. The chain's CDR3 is CSARRSAGTDTQYF. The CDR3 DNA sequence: TGCAGTGCTAGAAGGTCGGCGGGGACAGATACGCAGTATTTT.

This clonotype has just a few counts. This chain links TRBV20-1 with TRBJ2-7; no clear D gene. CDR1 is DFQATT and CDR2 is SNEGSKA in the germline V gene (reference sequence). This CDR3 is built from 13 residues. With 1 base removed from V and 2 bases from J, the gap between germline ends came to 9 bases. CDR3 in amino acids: CSARVRPTYEQYV. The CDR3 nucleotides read TGCAGTGCTAGAGTTCGCCCGACCTACGAGCAGTACGTC.

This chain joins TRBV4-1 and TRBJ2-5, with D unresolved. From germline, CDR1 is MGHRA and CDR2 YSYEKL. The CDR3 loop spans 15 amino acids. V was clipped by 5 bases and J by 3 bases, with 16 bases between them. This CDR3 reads CASSLRPQPEETQYF. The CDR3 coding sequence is TGCGCCAGCAGCTTAAGGCCTCAGCCCGAAGAGACCCAGTACTTC.

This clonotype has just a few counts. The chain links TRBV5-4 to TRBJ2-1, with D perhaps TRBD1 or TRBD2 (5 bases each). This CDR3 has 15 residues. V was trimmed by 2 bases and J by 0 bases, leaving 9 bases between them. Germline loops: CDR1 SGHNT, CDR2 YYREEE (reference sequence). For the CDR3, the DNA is TGTGCCAGCAGCTTCGGGGCGAGCTCCTACAATGAGCAGTTCTTC. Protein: CASSFGASSYNEQFF. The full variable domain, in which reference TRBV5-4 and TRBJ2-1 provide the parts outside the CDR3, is ETGVTQSPTHLIKTRGQQVTLRCSSQSGHNTVSWYQQALGQGPQFIFQYYREEENGRGNFPPRFSGLQFPNYSSELNVNALELDDSALYLCASSFGASSYNEQFFGPGTRLTVL.

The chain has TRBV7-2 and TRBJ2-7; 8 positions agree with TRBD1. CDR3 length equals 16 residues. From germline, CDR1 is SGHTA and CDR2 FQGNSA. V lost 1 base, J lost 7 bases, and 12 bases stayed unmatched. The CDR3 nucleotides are TGTGCCAGCAGCTTAGGGATCCGGGACAGGAACGGGGAGCAGTACTTC. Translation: CASSLGIRDRNGEQYF.

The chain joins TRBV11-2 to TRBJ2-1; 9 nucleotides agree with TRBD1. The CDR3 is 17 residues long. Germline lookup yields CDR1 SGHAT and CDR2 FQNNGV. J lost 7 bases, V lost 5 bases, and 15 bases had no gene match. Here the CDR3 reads CASSAPPGQGGSNEQFF. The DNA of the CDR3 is TGTGCCAGCAGCGCCCCCCCGGGACAGGGAGGGTCAAATGAGCAGTTCTTC.

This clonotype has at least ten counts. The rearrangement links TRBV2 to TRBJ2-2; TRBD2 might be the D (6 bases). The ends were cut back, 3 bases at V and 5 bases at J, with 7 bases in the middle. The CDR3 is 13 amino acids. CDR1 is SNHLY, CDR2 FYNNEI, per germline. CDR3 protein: CASSDRGTGELFF. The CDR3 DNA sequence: TGTGCCAGCAGTGATCGGGGGACCGGGGAGCTGTTTTTT.

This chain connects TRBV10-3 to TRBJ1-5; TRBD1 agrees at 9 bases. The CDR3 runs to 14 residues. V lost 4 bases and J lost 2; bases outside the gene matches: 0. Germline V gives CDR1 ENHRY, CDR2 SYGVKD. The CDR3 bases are TGTGCCATCAGTGGGACAGGGGGCAATCAGCCCCAGCATTTT. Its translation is CAISGTGGNQPQHF.